Presented here are 27 T cell receptor beta chains from one specimen sequenced in a study of CD8 T cells in ankylosing spondylitis. TCRdb reanalysed the 5' RACE reads using MiXCR and keeps one entry per CDR3 protein. The table has 84,000 or so distinct CDR3 sequences, around 27% seen once; the top ten hold 55% to 75%. The sequenced sample was blood, either unsorted or a sorted T cell fraction (not recorded which). Every receptor here comes from a male donor with ankylosing spondylitis or in good health (not recorded which).

This clonotype was counted at least ten times. The chain employs TRBV29-1 and TRBJ2-5; maybe TRBD1 (6 bases). The CDR3 is 14 residues long. Trimming took 6 bases from V and 5 from J, leaving 19 bases between them. Germline lookup yields CDR1 SQVTM and CDR2 ANQGSEA. CDR3 DNA: TGCAGCGTAAACCTGCAGGGGCGAGGGGAGACCCAGTACTTC. Amino acid sequence: CSVNLQGRGETQYF.

The V gene is TRBV7-7, the J gene TRBJ2-2, with D tentatively TRBD1 or TRBD2 (6 bases each). The V gene's germline CDR1 is SSHAT and CDR2 FNYEAQ (reference sequence). Trimming pared 5 bases from V and 6 bases from J, leaving 16 bases between. There are 15 residues in the CDR3. The CDR3 loop reads CASSQNWGAAGELFF. In DNA, the CDR3 is TGTGCCAGCAGCCAAAATTGGGGGGCCGCCGGGGAGCTGTTTTTT. The full variable domain, with the rest looked up from reference TRBV7-7 and TRBJ2-2, is GAGVSQSPRYKVTKRGQDVTLRCDPISSHATLYWYQQALGQGPEFLTYFNYEAQPDKSGLPSDRFSAERPEGSISTLTIQRTEQRDSAMYRCASSQNWGAAGELFFGEGSRLTVL.

The chain combines TRBV5-1 with TRBJ2-3; 7 positions match TRBD2. CDR1 SGHRS and CDR2 YFSETQ come from the germline V gene. Trimming at V came to 3 bases and at J to 0 bases, leaving 10 bases not matched to a gene. This CDR3 contains 17 residues. CDR3: CASSWPREAGSTDTQYF. The CDR3 nucleotides are TGCGCCAGCAGCTGGCCGCGGGAAGCGGGAAGCACAGATACGCAGTATTTT.

In its sample, this clonotype was seen a few times. The chain uses TRBV27 and TRBJ2-3; D is perhaps TRBD2 (6 bases). The CDR3 contains 15 residues. Per the germline V gene, CDR1 is MNHEY and CDR2 is SMNVEV (reference sequence). Trimming removed 7 bases from V and 1 base from J, with 15 bases in between. The CDR3 loop reads CASNGPGTGTDTQYF. In nucleotides, the CDR3 is TGTGCCAGCAATGGCCCCGGGACTGGCACAGATACGCAGTATTTT.

The gene calls are TRBV6-1 and TRBJ1-6; 10 positions match TRBD1. Germline CDR1 and CDR2: MNHNS and SASEGT. The V and J ends lost 6 bases and 7 bases, in that order; junction bases with no gene match: 6. CDR3 length: 15 residues. The CDR3 here is CASRGQGSGNSPLHF. CDR3 DNA sequence: TGTGCCAGCAGGGGACAGGGGTCAGGGAATTCACCCCTCCACTTT.

This clonotype was observed many times. This chain connects TRBV20-1 to TRBJ1-6; TRBD1 matches at 7 bases. The germline CDR1 and CDR2 sequences are DFQATT and SNEGSKA (reference sequence). This CDR3 has 16 residues. After removal of 1 base from V and 6 bases from J, the junction contained 9 bases not matched to a gene. The chain's CDR3 is CSARGNRDSGNSPLHF. The DNA for the CDR3 is TGCAGTGCTAGAGGAAACCGGGACAGTGGTAATTCACCCCTCCACTTT.

The CDR3 loop reads CASSPKSSPGTQYF. The CDR3 DNA sequence: TGTGCCAGCTCACCGAAATCCTCGCCGGGGACCCAGTACTTC. This chain connects TRBV18 to TRBJ2-5; no clear D. The germline CDR1 and CDR2 sequences are KGHSH and LQKENI. Trimming removed 3 bases at V and 7 bases at J, with 15 bases between. The CDR3 spans 14 residues.

The V gene is TRBV7-3, the J gene TRBJ2-2; 7 bases agree with TRBD1. The CDR3 is made up of 16 amino acids. Germline CDR1 is SGHTA and CDR2 is FQGTGA. V was clipped by 4 bases and J by 1 base; unmatched bases: 6. The CDR3 DNA is TGTGCCAGCAGCTCCTGGACAGGCCGGAACACCGGGGAGCTGTTTTTT. Translating gives CASSSWTGRNTGELFF.

This clonotype was counted ten times or more. The J gene is TRBJ2-1, the V gene TRBV5-1; D call uncertain. This CDR3 has 12 amino acids. The germline V gene has CDR1 SGHRS and CDR2 YFSETQ. The V gene lost 2 bases and the J gene lost 9 bases, with 9 bases spanning the gap. The DNA for the CDR3 is TGCGCCAGCAGCTTCGATCGCGGTGAGCAGTTCTTC. Amino acid sequence: CASSFDRGEQFF. Together with reference TRBV5-1 and TRBJ2-1, the CDR3 gives the full variable domain: KAGVTQTPRYLIKTRGQQVTLSCSPISGHRSVSWYQQTPGQGLQFLFEYFSETQRNKGNFPGRFSGRQFSNSRSEMNVSTLELGDSALYLCASSFDRGEQFFGPGTRLTVL.

This clonotype has more than one count but fewer than ten. The chain combines TRBV20-1 with TRBJ2-1; D ambiguous. Germline V CDR1 and CDR2: DFQATT, SNEGSKA (reference sequence). This CDR3 has 15 amino acids. Trimming removed 6 bases from V and 6 bases from J, with 21 bases in between. The CDR3 loop is CSAPSGPNEANEQFF. The CDR3 coding sequence is TGCAGTGCCCCCTCCGGACCGAATGAGGCCAATGAGCAGTTCTTC.

V usage is TRBV5-1 and J usage is TRBJ2-5; a weak D match, TRBD1 (5 bases). The CDR3 contains 13 residues. From germline, CDR1 is SGHRS and CDR2 YFSETQ. Trimming shortened V by 0 bases and J by 6 bases, and 9 bases separated the two germline ends. The CDR3 bases are TGCGCCAGCAGCTTGGCCAGGGTAAAGACCCAGTACTTC. Translating gives CASSLARVKTQYF.

This clonotype was picked up a small number of times. The chain combines TRBV20-1 with TRBJ2-7; the match to TRBD2 covers 8 bases. Germline V lookup: CDR1 DFQATT, CDR2 SNEGSKA (reference sequence). V gave up 0 bases and J gave up 6 bases; unmatched junction bases: 10. This CDR3 has 15 residues. The CDR3 protein is CSARDVSGVLGEQYF. CDR3 in DNA: TGCAGTGCTAGAGATGTTAGCGGGGTCCTGGGCGAGCAGTACTTC.

There are a few counts of this clonotype. The chain employs TRBV20-1 and TRBJ2-7, with 11 nucleotides matching TRBD2. V was clipped by 1 base and J by 2 bases; unmatched bases: 10. The CDR3 is 17 amino acids. Germline assignment: CDR1 DFQATT and CDR2 SNEGSKA (reference sequence). CDR3 residues: CSARGPSGRTNPYEQYF. CDR3 nucleotide sequence: TGCAGTGCTAGAGGTCCTAGCGGGAGGACCAACCCCTACGAGCAGTACTTC.

This clonotype was seen a few times. The J gene is TRBJ1-4, the V gene TRBV5-1; D is unclear. Trimming stripped 0 bases from V and 0 bases from J, with 12 bases between. The CDR3 runs 17 residues. Germline CDR1 reads SGHRS; CDR2 reads YFSETQ. Written as DNA, the CDR3 is TGCGCCAGCAGCTTGGAAGCCAGGTCGACAACTAATGAAAAACTGTTTTTT. Its protein is CASSLEARSTTNEKLFF.

V gene TRBV7-6 combines with J gene TRBJ2-1; 8 bases align to TRBD2. The junction had 7 bases not matched to a gene; V was cut back by 1 base and J by 5 bases. The CDR3 sequence is 16 residues long. CDR1 is SGHVS, CDR2 FNYEAQ, per germline. The CDR3 nucleotides read TGTGCCAGCAGCTTAGTATTCGGGACTAGGGACAATGAGCAGTTCTTC. Its translation is CASSLVFGTRDNEQFF.

This clonotype was recorded many times. The genes are TRBV25-1 and TRBJ2-7; tentative D call: TRBD1 (5 bases). The ends were cut back, 5 bases at V and 4 bases at J, with 15 bases in the middle. The CDR3 extends over 14 amino acids. CDR1 and CDR2 (germline): MGHDK, SYGVNS. The CDR3 nucleotides are TGTGCCAGCAGTCCCTCGCGAAGGGGTTACGAGCAGTACTTC. This gives the protein CASSPSRRGYEQYF.

The chain joins TRBV5-1 to TRBJ1-5; the match to TRBD1 covers 7 bases. The CDR3 spans 15 residues. Germline values: CDR1 SGHRS, CDR2 YFSETQ. After removal of 5 bases from V and 3 bases from J, the junction contained 8 bases not matched to a gene. The CDR3 bases are TGCGCCAGCAGGTCCGGGACAGACCCCAATCAGCCCCAGCATTTT. Translated: CASRSGTDPNQPQHF.

The chain combines TRBV6-1 with TRBJ2-1; TRBD1 matches 7 bases. The length of the CDR3 is 13 residues. V was clipped by 9 bases and J by 2 bases; unmatched bases: 4. Germline CDR1 and CDR2: MNHNS and SASEGT. The CDR3 spells CASARGPYNEQFF. DNA for the CDR3: TGTGCCAGTGCTAGGGGGCCCTACAATGAGCAGTTCTTC.

This clonotype occurred a few times. The chain is built from TRBV5-8 and TRBJ2-3; TRBD2 matches 11 bases. V was clipped by 5 bases and J by 4 bases; unmatched bases: 3. The CDR3 has 14 amino acids. CDR1 and CDR2 (germline): SGHTS, YDEGEE. In nucleotides, the CDR3 is TGTGCCAGCAGACCGGGACTAGCGGCAGATACGCAGTATTTT. Encoded protein: CASRPGLAADTQYF.

This chain joins TRBV11-2 and TRBJ1-1; D uncertain. Trimming left V 5 bases short and J 1 base short, with 14 bases between. Germline CDR1 and CDR2: SGHAT and FQNNGV. The CDR3 length is 15 residues. The CDR3 sequence: CASSQPERANTEAFF. The CDR3 DNA is TGTGCCAGCAGCCAGCCGGAGCGTGCGAACACTGAAGCTTTCTTT.

This clonotype was recorded at least ten times. The chain employs TRBV6-5 and TRBJ2-7; unclear D gene. Germline CDR1 reads MNHEY; CDR2 reads SVGAGI. V lost 5 bases and J 2 bases, leaving 4 bases between the germline ends. This CDR3 region has 11 residues. The CDR3 sequence: CASSTPYEQYF. CDR3 in DNA: TGTGCCAGCAGTACGCCCTACGAGCAGTACTTC.

V is TRBV7-9 and J is TRBJ2-3, with D unclear. CDR3 length equals 14 residues. Between the trimmed V and J ends, which lost 3 bases and 0 bases, there was a span of 7 bases. Germline V gene sequence: CDR1 SEHNR, CDR2 FQNEAQ (reference sequence). The CDR3 DNA follows: TGTGCCAGCAGCTTTGACGGGAGCACAGATACGCAGTATTTT. As protein: CASSFDGSTDTQYF.

This clonotype has a handful of counts. The chain links TRBV20-1 to TRBJ1-3, with D possibly TRBD1 on 5 matching bases. Germline values: CDR1 DFQATT, CDR2 SNEGSKA (reference sequence). Trimming pared 3 bases from V and 4 bases from J, leaving 10 bases between. This CDR3 spans 13 amino acids. The CDR3 DNA reads TGCAGTGCTAGTGGGGGGTCAGGAAACACCATATATTTT. Its protein product is CSASGGSGNTIYF.

This clonotype was found a few times. The J gene is TRBJ2-3, the V gene TRBV27; the match to TRBD2 covers 8 bases. The V gene's germline CDR1 is MNHEY and CDR2 SMNVEV (reference sequence). With 5 bases clipped from V and 6 bases from J, the junction kept 13 bases outside the gene matches. The CDR3 runs 16 residues. DNA of the CDR3: TGTGCCAGCAGTATTCCTCGGGGGGGGGCCCTGGATACGCAGTATTTT. Residues: CASSIPRGGALDTQYF.

The chain recombines TRBV19 with TRBJ1-6; D gene uncertain. The CDR3 is made up of 13 amino acids. In germline, CDR1 is LNHDA, CDR2 SQIVND (reference sequence). Trimming stripped 8 bases from V and 10 bases from J, with 15 bases between. Written as DNA, the CDR3 is TGTGCCAGTCGTACCGGCTTAGGGTCACCCCTCCACTTT. It yields the protein CASRTGLGSPLHF.

In this sample, this clonotype turned up a few times. It is likely a read error, because the conserved phenylalanine at the end of the CDR3 is missing. The CDR3 DNA reads as TGTGCCAGCAGCTTAGGCGGCAGCAACTATGGCTACACCTTA. Its protein product is CASSLGGSNYGYTL. The chain has TRBV11-2 and TRBJ1-2; D remains ambiguous. Trimming removed 1 base from V and 2 bases from J, with 8 bases in between. This CDR3 comprises 14 residues. CDR1 and CDR2 (germline): SGHAT, FQNNGV.

This clonotype was seen a few times. The chain uses TRBV7-8 and TRBJ1-1, with D unresolved. The germline V gene has CDR1 SGHVS and CDR2 FQNEAQ. V lost 4 bases to trimming and J lost 2 bases, with 11 bases between them. The CDR3 runs to 14 residues. The CDR3 loop is CASSSLRGNTEAFF. DNA for the CDR3: TGTGCCAGCAGCTCCCTCCGGGGTAACACTGAAGCTTTCTTT. Based on the CDR3 plus reference TRBV7-8 and TRBJ1-1, the full variable domain is GAGVSQSPRYKVAKRGQDVALRCDPISGHVSLFWYQQALGQGPEFLTYFQNEAQLDKSGLPSDRFFAERPEGSVSTLKIQRTQQEDSAVYLCASSSLRGNTEAFFGQGTRLTVV.